The rows below give T cell receptor beta chains drawn from one sample of a study of naive and memory T cell subsets. MiXCR, run by TCRdb on the UMI-ligation and nested PCR reads, gives a single entry per CDR3 protein. The profile shows 150,000 or so distinct CDR3 sequences, approximately 22% of them singletons. Sample: naive CD4+ T cells from blood. The receptor source for this set is a human donor in good health. Each CDR3 is given without its conserved first and last residue.

cdr3_aa j_call v_call
SARLTGTSVYEQY TRBJ2-7 TRBV20-1
ASSHPNTEAF TRBJ1-1 TRBV12-3/TRBV12-4
ASSLPNAANYGYT TRBJ1-2 TRBV5-1
SARGHDVGYT TRBJ1-2 TRBV20-1
ASSLDSGFTGQY TRBJ2-7 TRBV12-3/TRBV12-4
ASSPQQGLRAYEQY TRBJ2-7 TRBV7-8
ASSYIGSLGYGYT TRBJ1-2 TRBV6-6
ASSWGSFGPNEQF TRBJ2-1 TRBV6-2/TRBV6-3
ASPGQGAFGANVLT TRBJ2-6 TRBV30
SANSAGTGTFYGYT TRBJ1-2 TRBV20-1
ASSLEGSPGGTDTQY TRBJ2-3 TRBV11-2
SVVGRANTEAF TRBJ1-1 TRBV29-1
SARTGVLNEQY TRBJ2-7 TRBV20-1
ASGRGTPPEQY TRBJ2-7 TRBV7-2
SVAQGSAEAF TRBJ1-1 TRBV29-1
ASSPQGAGRSTDTQY TRBJ2-3 TRBV18
SVERDRGETQY TRBJ2-5 TRBV29-1
ASWGGGPKVEGYT TRBJ1-2 TRBV19
ASSLYSGGSHEQY TRBJ2-7 TRBV28
ASSLPGLIYEQY TRBJ2-7 TRBV28
ASSPDRGWVKLF TRBJ1-4 TRBV12-3/TRBV12-4
ASTPGQNYGYT TRBJ1-2 TRBV5-1
ASSEDSWGMQF TRBJ2-1 TRBV5-1
ASSQETGPTHEQF TRBJ2-1 TRBV3-1
SVRLVVLKEQF TRBJ2-1 TRBV29-1
ASSEGIVPTYEQY TRBJ2-7 TRBV6-1
ASSGSGTGVREQY TRBJ2-7 TRBV9
ASSSGQSYGYT TRBJ1-2 TRBV5-1
ASRTGIQPQH TRBJ1-5 TRBV28
ASSQGVGRVGEQF TRBJ2-1 TRBV4-1
ASSPNPGGTEAF TRBJ1-1 TRBV18
ASRPHSGNTIY TRBJ1-3 TRBV5-8
AWTSLDTQY TRBJ2-5 TRBV30
ASSQEGTSREQY TRBJ2-7 TRBV4-2
ASRGTGAFNQPQH TRBJ1-5 TRBV6-6
ASSQGGGQGNQPQH TRBJ1-5 TRBV4-1
ASSFRTGGAYGYT TRBJ1-2 TRBV6-5
SAKQGARIEQY TRBJ2-7 TRBV20-1
ASSADLKNIQY TRBJ2-4 TRBV7-8
ASSFSDYGYT TRBJ1-2 TRBV28
ACQRPGGSNQPQH TRBJ1-5 TRBV30
ASSVESVYRSTQY TRBJ2-3 TRBV9
ASSPDIGTAQETQY TRBJ2-5 TRBV18
ASKGTGSYEQY TRBJ2-7 TRBV19
SARLAASSYNEQF TRBJ2-1 TRBV20-1
ASSFSSGRVASYSYEQY TRBJ2-7 TRBV12-3/TRBV12-4
ASSYSTNRGNTEAF TRBJ1-1 TRBV6-5
ASSPRALQRGTEAF TRBJ1-1 TRBV12-3/TRBV12-4
ASTPKRSSYEQY TRBJ2-7 TRBV5-1
ASSPTKINTGELF TRBJ2-2 TRBV18
ASSPGLGRDTQY TRBJ2-3 TRBV6-5
SAKKPGSSYEQY TRBJ2-7 TRBV20-1
ASSISHTDYSYNSPLH TRBJ1-6 TRBV19